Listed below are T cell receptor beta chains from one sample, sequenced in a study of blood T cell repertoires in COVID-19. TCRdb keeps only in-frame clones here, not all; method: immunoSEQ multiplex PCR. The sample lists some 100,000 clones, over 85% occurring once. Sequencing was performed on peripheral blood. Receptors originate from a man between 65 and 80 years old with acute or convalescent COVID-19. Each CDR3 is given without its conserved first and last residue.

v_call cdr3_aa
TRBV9 ASSGSGFQETQY
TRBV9 ASSVGFPDEQF
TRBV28 ASLSGQMSSGNTIY
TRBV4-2 ASSPRDSNTDTQY
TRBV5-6 ASSLAQEGGASYNSPLH
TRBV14 ASSQEALAGAYEQY
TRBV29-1 SVDTGYAGYT
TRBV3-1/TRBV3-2 ASSHGEGVAGVQETQY
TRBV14 ASSSLAGYGYT
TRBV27 ASSLTGFNYGYT
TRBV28 ASSLKIAGDTQY
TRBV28 ASSSSTANYGYT
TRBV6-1 ASSELGQPRPQH
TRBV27 ASSFISGGAQETQY
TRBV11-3 ASSSSTGFEQY
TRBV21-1 ASSITRTGGCSTDTQY
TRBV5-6 ASSWEGEKLF
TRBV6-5 ASSFLGGEAF
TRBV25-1 ASSEAQNTGELF
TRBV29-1 SVEGQFNNEQF
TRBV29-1 SVEPIGSRPNEQF
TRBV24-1 ATSDQGQGNTEAF
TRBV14 ASSLLGTGDSYEQY
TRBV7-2 ASSQGTGSNQPQH
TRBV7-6 ASSLGTGSSGNTIY
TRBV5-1 ASSSQGLSYEQY
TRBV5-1 ASSLGLAGTGELF
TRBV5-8 ASSFFRGTEAF
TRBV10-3 AISEYKGSDYGYT
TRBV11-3 ASSLTSYEQY
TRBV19 ASTTGNYNSPLH
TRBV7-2 ASQQGIPYEQY
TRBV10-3 AISTGSNQPQH
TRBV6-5 ASSFDRIGQPQH
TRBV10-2 ASTGQQETQY
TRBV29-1 SVEVSAGDTQY
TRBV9 ASCCKPGNNEQF
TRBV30 AWSVTGGNTIY
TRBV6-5 ASSSPISGSSYEQY
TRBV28 ASSSGQNNEKLF
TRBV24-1 ATSGRGMQPQH
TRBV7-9 ASSLGRSNYEQY
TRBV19 ASHETGVANQPQH
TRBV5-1 ASSPGQTSGNTEAF
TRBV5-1 ASSGGTVFQETQY
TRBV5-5 ASSPRWGGQETQY
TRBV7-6 ASSPRTGRMNTEAF
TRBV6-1 ASSEPGGSQPQH
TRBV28 ASWGRAGGPNQPQH
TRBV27 ASSKTRTGGWNTEAF